One and the same sample provided the 6 T cell receptor beta chains below, sequenced in a study of T-cell memory formation after mild COVID-19. A single record per CDR3 protein comes from TCRdb applying MiXCR to the 5' RACE reads. Of roughly 350,000 distinct CDR3 sequences listed, under 25% are singletons. Sequencing was done on a sample of PBMCs or a T cell subset sorted from them (not recorded which). The receptors were gathered from an adult woman who had mild COVID-19 (a few samples of this study predate the infection). Cell type and time point are not known.

The gene calls are TRBV7-9 and TRBJ1-1; D remains ambiguous. Between the trimmed V and J ends, which lost 4 bases and 6 bases, there was a span of 15 bases. From germline, CDR1 is SEHNR and CDR2 FQNEAQ (reference sequence). This CDR3 contains 14 residues. The CDR3 bases are TGTGCCAGCAGCTCTGACCGAAGCGGCGCTGAAGCTTTCTTT. Its protein product is CASSSDRSGAEAFF.

This clonotype was seen a handful of times. V gene TRBV12-3 or TRBV12-4 combines with J gene TRBJ1-4, with D perhaps TRBD1 (5 bases). V lost 3 bases to trimming and J lost 10 bases, with 15 bases between them. The CDR3 is 14 residues long. This chain's CDR3 is CASSFRRVRGKLFF. In nucleotides, the CDR3 is TGTGCCAGCAGTTTTCGCAGGGTCCGGGGAAAACTGTTTTTT.

The genes are TRBV7-9 and TRBJ1-2; D is possibly TRBD1 (6 bases). Trimming removed 5 bases from V and 7 bases from J, with 17 bases in between. Germline V gene data show CDR1 as SEHNR and CDR2 as FQNEAQ (reference sequence). This CDR3 comprises 14 residues. CDR3 bases: TGTGCCAGCAGCCACGGGTGGGGGCAAGGTGGCTACACCTTC. It is translated as CASSHGWGQGGYTF.

The chain combines TRBV7-9 with TRBJ2-3; 9 bases fit TRBD2. J gave up 2 bases and V 1 base, and 7 bases lay outside the gene matches. Looked up from germline, CDR1 is SEHNR and CDR2 is FQNEAQ (reference sequence). This CDR3 is built from 17 residues. Written as DNA, the CDR3 is TGTGCCAGCAGCTTAGGGCTAGCGGGGACTCACACAGATACGCAGTATTTT. Its protein is CASSLGLAGTHTDTQYF.

In its sample, this clonotype was seen a few times. The chain links TRBV3-1 to TRBJ2-2; D may be TRBD1 (7 bases). Germline CDR1 and CDR2: LGHDT and YNNKEL (reference sequence). The CDR3 is made up of 17 amino acids. V was shortened by 1 base and J by 5 bases, with 17 bases between the two germline ends. CDR3 coding DNA: TGTGCCAGCAGCCAAGGTTCCTTGGCAGGGGGGACCGGGGAGCTGTTTTTT. It specifies CASSQGSLAGGTGELFF.

The chain carries TRBV9 and TRBJ2-2; 7 bases map to TRBD2. Germline V gene data show CDR1 as SGDLS and CDR2 as YYNGEE. The ends lost 0 bases at V and 3 bases at J; junction bases unmatched: 5. The CDR3 covers 16 residues. Here the CDR3 DNA reads TGTGCCAGCAGCGTAGTGGAGGGAGGGTACACCGGGGAGCTGTTTTTT. As protein: CASSVVEGGYTGELFF. Filled out from reference TRBV9 and TRBJ2-2, the complete variable domain reads DSGVTQTPKHLITATGQRVTLRCSPRSGDLSVYWYQQSLDQGLQFLIQYYNGEERAKGNILERFSAQQFPDLHSELNLSSLELGDSALYFCASSVVEGGYTGELFFGEGSRLTVL.